This is a list of T cell receptor beta chains from one sample in a study of cytomegalovirus exposure and HLA in healthy donors. TCRdb's copy holds only in-frame clones and misses some; the assay was immunoSEQ multiplex PCR. The sample lists 95,000 to 120,000 clones, around 70% occurring once. What was sequenced was PBMCs. These receptors originate from a woman aged 40 to 50 in good health and CMV-seropositive. Each CDR3 is given with its conserved first and last residue. Fields, in order: J gene, V gene, D gene, clone size, CDR3 protein, CDR3 DNA. The D gene is left open where the match is weak. The size of a clone is reported for some rows only, either as once, few or many, or as a class for expanded clones.

j_call: TRBJ2-5; v_call: TRBV7-2; d_call: TRBD2; clone_size: -; cdr3_aa: CASSLARGGQETQYF; cdr3_nt: TGTGCCAGCAGCTTAGCGCGGGGGGGCCAAGAGACCCAGTACTTC
j_call: TRBJ1-5; v_call: TRBV7-9; d_call: -; clone_size: -; cdr3_aa: CASSLTINQPQHF; cdr3_nt: TGTGCCAGTAGCTTAACTATAAATCAGCCCCAGCATTTT
j_call: TRBJ2-1; v_call: TRBV6-6; d_call: TRBD2; clone_size: -; cdr3_aa: CASSYTLAGYNEQFF; cdr3_nt: TGTGCCAGCAGTTACACGCTAGCGGGTTACAATGAGCAGTTCTTC
j_call: TRBJ2-3; v_call: TRBV5-1; d_call: TRBD1; clone_size: few; cdr3_aa: CASSSGTGKTDTQYF; cdr3_nt: TGCGCCAGCAGCTCCGGGACAGGGAAAACAGATACGCAGTATTTT
j_call: TRBJ1-2; v_call: TRBV10-3; d_call: TRBD1; clone_size: -; cdr3_aa: CAISEDRGDYGYTF; cdr3_nt: TGTGCCATCAGTGAGGACAGGGGGGACTATGGCTACACCTTC
j_call: TRBJ2-1; v_call: TRBV6-5; d_call: TRBD2; clone_size: -; cdr3_aa: CASRGLGGGANEQFF; cdr3_nt: TGTGCCAGCAGGGGACTAGGCGGGGGGGCCAATGAGCAGTTCTTC
j_call: TRBJ1-5; v_call: TRBV30; d_call: TRBD1; clone_size: -; cdr3_aa: CAWSTPGGPQHF; cdr3_nt: TGTGCCTGGAGTACCCCAGGGGGGCCCCAGCATTTT
j_call: TRBJ2-7; v_call: TRBV7-9; d_call: -; clone_size: few; cdr3_aa: CASSYATGMGSYEQYF; cdr3_nt: TGTGCCAGCAGCTACGCAACAGGGATGGGTTCCTACGAGCAGTACTTC
j_call: TRBJ1-5; v_call: TRBV10-3; d_call: -; clone_size: -; cdr3_aa: CAISEQGFNNQPQHF; cdr3_nt: TGTGCCATCAGTGAACAGGGTTTTAACAATCAGCCCCAGCATTTT
j_call: TRBJ1-2; v_call: TRBV7-2; d_call: -; clone_size: few; cdr3_aa: CASSLVVALGYGYTF; cdr3_nt: TGTGCCAGCAGCTTAGTGGTAGCCTTAGGCTATGGCTACACCTTC
j_call: TRBJ2-5; v_call: TRBV28; d_call: -; clone_size: -; cdr3_aa: CASSQASRPETQYF; cdr3_nt: TGTGCCAGCAGCCAAGCTTCTCGCCCAGAGACCCAGTACTTC
j_call: TRBJ1-2; v_call: TRBV7-2; d_call: TRBD1; clone_size: -; cdr3_aa: CASSAQDRGQPYGYTF; cdr3_nt: TGTGCCAGCAGCGCCCAAGACAGGGGGCAGCCCTATGGCTACACCTTC
j_call: TRBJ2-1; v_call: TRBV6-4; d_call: TRBD2; clone_size: few; cdr3_aa: CASSDKAGGRSDEQFF; cdr3_nt: TGTGCCAGCAGTGACAAGGCGGGGGGTCGGAGCGATGAGCAGTTCTTC
j_call: TRBJ2-2; v_call: TRBV19; d_call: -; clone_size: once; cdr3_aa: CASSRQPNTGELFF; cdr3_nt: TGTGCCAGTAGTCGACAGCCGAACACCGGGGAGCTGTTTTTT
j_call: TRBJ2-1; v_call: TRBV7-8; d_call: -; clone_size: once; cdr3_aa: CASSLVQTGNEQFF; cdr3_nt: TGTGCCAGCAGCTTAGTCCAGACTGGCAATGAGCAGTTCTTC
j_call: TRBJ1-3; v_call: TRBV4-3; d_call: TRBD1; clone_size: -; cdr3_aa: CASSRSTGTGNTIYF; cdr3_nt: TGCGCCAGCAGCCGATCGACAGGGACGGGAAACACCATATATTTT
j_call: TRBJ1-4; v_call: TRBV18; d_call: TRBD1; clone_size: -; cdr3_aa: CASSLGTGEKLFF; cdr3_nt: TGTGCCAGCTCACTTGGGACAGGGGAAAAACTGTTTTTT
j_call: TRBJ2-7; v_call: TRBV7-6; d_call: -; clone_size: -; cdr3_aa: CASSPGTGAYEQYF; cdr3_nt: TGTGCCAGCAGCCCCGGGACGGGGGCCTACGAGCAGTACTTC
j_call: TRBJ2-3; v_call: TRBV7-3; d_call: TRBD2; clone_size: -; cdr3_aa: CASSINTARTSGGPTRARDTQYF; cdr3_nt: TGTGCCAGCAGCATAAACACCGCCAGGACTAGCGGGGGACCGACACGAGCACGAGATACGCAGTATTTT
j_call: TRBJ2-1; v_call: TRBV21-1; d_call: -; clone_size: -; cdr3_aa: CASNPTFTSGRFDEQFF; cdr3_nt: TGTGCCAGCAACCCTACGTTTACTAGCGGGAGATTCGATGAGCAGTTCTTC
j_call: TRBJ2-1; v_call: TRBV5-4; d_call: TRBD2; clone_size: -; cdr3_aa: CASSLGASGTYNEQFF; cdr3_nt: TGTGCCAGCAGCCTGGGGGCTAGCGGGACCTACAATGAGCAGTTCTTC
j_call: TRBJ1-1; v_call: TRBV18; d_call: TRBD1; clone_size: -; cdr3_aa: CASSPQGQGGTEAFF; cdr3_nt: TGTGCCAGCTCACCACAGGGACAGGGTGGCACTGAAGCTTTCTTT
j_call: TRBJ2-7; v_call: TRBV30; d_call: TRBD1; clone_size: -; cdr3_aa: CAWTPARTGTYYEQYF; cdr3_nt: TGTGCCTGGACCCCCGCCCGGACAGGAACCTATTACGAGCAGTACTTC
j_call: TRBJ2-2; v_call: TRBV12-5; d_call: TRBD2; clone_size: -; cdr3_aa: CASGALAGAGELFF; cdr3_nt: TGTGCTAGTGGTGCCTTAGCGGGAGCCGGGGAGCTGTTTTTT
j_call: TRBJ2-7; v_call: TRBV7-6; d_call: -; clone_size: few; cdr3_aa: CASSLAGSSYEQYF; cdr3_nt: TGTGCCAGCAGCTTAGCGGGCTCCTCCTACGAGCAGTACTTC
j_call: TRBJ1-5; v_call: TRBV4-3; d_call: -; clone_size: -; cdr3_aa: CASSQRENQPQHF; cdr3_nt: TGCGCCAGCAGCCAAAGGGAGAATCAGCCCCAGCATTTT
j_call: TRBJ2-1; v_call: TRBV5-5; d_call: TRBD2; clone_size: few; cdr3_aa: CASSFGVAGGVYEQFF; cdr3_nt: TGTGCCAGCAGCTTCGGTGTAGCGGGAGGGGTCTATGAGCAGTTCTTC
j_call: TRBJ2-1; v_call: TRBV4-3; d_call: TRBD1; clone_size: few; cdr3_aa: CASSQETGSDEQFF; cdr3_nt: TGCGCCAGCAGCCAAGAGACAGGGTCTGATGAGCAGTTCTTC
j_call: TRBJ2-7; v_call: TRBV14; d_call: TRBD2; clone_size: -; cdr3_aa: CASSPPGASGSYEQYF; cdr3_nt: TGTGCCAGCAGCCCACCCGGGGCTAGCGGGAGCTACGAGCAGTACTTC
j_call: TRBJ2-1; v_call: TRBV29-1; d_call: TRBD2; clone_size: -; cdr3_aa: CSVGPSGGNNEQFF; cdr3_nt: TGCAGCGTTGGCCCGAGCGGGGGGAACAATGAGCAGTTCTTC
j_call: TRBJ2-5; v_call: TRBV5-1; d_call: TRBD2; clone_size: -; cdr3_aa: CASSWGTSLLQETQYF; cdr3_nt: TGCGCCAGCAGCTGGGGGACTAGCCTACTCCAAGAGACCCAGTACTTC
j_call: TRBJ2-1; v_call: TRBV7-2; d_call: -; clone_size: -; cdr3_aa: CASRRQPGDEQFF; cdr3_nt: TGTGCCAGCAGACGTCAGCCCGGGGATGAGCAGTTCTTC
j_call: TRBJ2-3; v_call: TRBV19; d_call: TRBD2; clone_size: -; cdr3_aa: CASSAPLAASTDTQYF; cdr3_nt: TGTGCCAGTAGTGCCCCACTAGCGGCTAGCACAGATACGCAGTATTTT
j_call: TRBJ2-1; v_call: TRBV27; d_call: -; clone_size: few; cdr3_aa: CASSSREQFSYNEQFF; cdr3_nt: TGTGCCAGCAGCAGCCGGGAGCAATTCTCCTACAATGAGCAGTTCTTC
j_call: TRBJ1-1; v_call: TRBV18; d_call: -; clone_size: -; cdr3_aa: CASSRQEGLNTEAFF; cdr3_nt: TGTGCCAGCTCACGGCAGGAAGGCTTAAACACTGAAGCTTTCTTT
j_call: TRBJ1-2; v_call: TRBV21-1; d_call: -; clone_size: -; cdr3_aa: CASSNGLGANYGYTF; cdr3_nt: TGTGCCAGCAGCAATGGGCTGGGGGCCAACTATGGCTACACCTTC
j_call: TRBJ2-1; v_call: TRBV9; d_call: -; clone_size: once; cdr3_aa: CASSVGPGVSYNEQFF; cdr3_nt: TGTGCCAGCAGCGTAGGCCCGGGGGTCTCCTACAATGAGCAGTTCTTC
j_call: TRBJ1-1; v_call: TRBV9; d_call: -; clone_size: once; cdr3_aa: CASSVATGVSTEAFF; cdr3_nt: TGTGCCAGCAGCGTAGCTACGGGGGTGTCCACTGAAGCTTTCTTT
j_call: TRBJ1-5; v_call: TRBV12-5; d_call: TRBD1; clone_size: once; cdr3_aa: CASGPTGTGGRDQPQHF; cdr3_nt: TGTGCTAGTGGACCTACCGGGACAGGGGGCAGGGATCAGCCCCAGCATTTT
j_call: TRBJ2-1; v_call: TRBV6-4; d_call: TRBD2; clone_size: few; cdr3_aa: CASSGGGVNEQFF; cdr3_nt: TGTGCCAGCAGTGGGGGAGGGGTCAATGAGCAGTTCTTC
j_call: TRBJ2-1; v_call: TRBV5-1; d_call: TRBD2; clone_size: -; cdr3_aa: CASSLELAGGTYNEQFF; cdr3_nt: TGCGCCAGCAGCTTGGAATTAGCGGGGGGTACCTACAATGAGCAGTTCTTC
j_call: TRBJ1-1; v_call: TRBV7-9; d_call: -; clone_size: -; cdr3_aa: CASSFRGWDTEAFF; cdr3_nt: TGTGCCAGCAGTTTCAGGGGATGGGACACTGAAGCTTTCTTT
j_call: TRBJ1-1; v_call: TRBV29-1; d_call: -; clone_size: -; cdr3_aa: CSAGQFEAFF; cdr3_nt: TGCAGCGCTGGACAGTTTGAAGCTTTCTTT
j_call: TRBJ2-3; v_call: TRBV7-8; d_call: -; clone_size: -; cdr3_aa: CASSSSDRRTDTQYF; cdr3_nt: TGTGCCAGCAGCTCAAGCGACCGCCGCACAGATACGCAGTATTTT
j_call: TRBJ1-4; v_call: TRBV9; d_call: -; clone_size: -; cdr3_aa: CASSGLNRPGREKLFF; cdr3_nt: TGTGCCAGCAGCGGATTAAACAGGCCAGGTCGTGAAAAACTGTTTTTT
j_call: TRBJ2-2; v_call: TRBV2; d_call: -; clone_size: -; cdr3_aa: CARTRTTNTGELFF; cdr3_nt: TGTGCCAGGACTAGGACTACGAACACCGGGGAGCTGTTTTTT
j_call: TRBJ2-1; v_call: TRBV2; d_call: -; clone_size: -; cdr3_aa: CASMRTELNNEQFF; cdr3_nt: TGTGCCAGCATGCGTACAGAATTGAACAATGAGCAGTTCTTC
j_call: TRBJ2-7; v_call: TRBV7-2; d_call: -; clone_size: -; cdr3_aa: CASSWTLVGGSSYEQYF; cdr3_nt: TGTGCCAGCAGCTGGACCTTGGTGGGGGGTAGCTCCTACGAGCAGTACTTC